This T cell receptor (beta chain) was obtained from a study of cytotoxic CD8 clonotypes in ibrutinib-treated CLL. Study-wide background: Median treatment time before response sampling was over ten months, range 6 to 36. Study-wide results and limits: Against age-matched healthy donors, baseline clonality ran higher and tracked circulating CD8+ T-cell counts.

Germline lookup yields CDR1 SGHVS and CDR2 FQNEAQ. The CDR3 is 14 residues long. Unmatched junction bases numbered 2, after V lost 0 bases and J lost 8 bases. A 1 in 200,000 to 1 in 1 million T cell depth was the sequencing target. Measured with immunoSEQ multiplex PCR; TCRdb has only the in-frame clones, and not every one. The sample carries about 49,000 clones, 53% recorded once. In its sample, this clone was seen a few times. No antigen is known for it. This receptor was taken from a human donor with chronic lymphocytic leukemia. The specimen comprised PBMCs, sampled after 12 months of ibrutinib treatment. The rearrangement uses TRBV7-8 and TRBJ2-1; 9 bases align to TRBD1. CDR3 nucleotides: TGTGCCAGCAGCTTAGCGGGGGACAGGGATGAGCAGTTCTTC. Its protein is CASSLAGDRDEQFF.